The source of this T cell receptor beta chain is a study of blood T cell repertoires in COVID-19. Background on the study: Sites across the United States, Italy and Spain contributed samples from acute and convalescent COVID-19. The analysed material was cDNA or gDNA that came from T cells, B-cell-depleted T cells, or PBMCs.

One Seattle source followed patients from active infection through their disease course. As originally analysed: It was from reference gene primer amplification that nucleated cell counts were estimated. TCRdb's table, derived via immunoSEQ multiplex PCR, lists solely in-frame clones and lacks some. V and J calls and clone size come straight from that table; D and trimming were deduced from the DNA. This sample has around 140,000 clones, with roughly nine tenths found just once. The clonotype comes from a woman aged 70-85 years with COVID-19, enrolled during active disease. Sequenced sample: peripheral blood.

The CDR3 reads CASSPVPLDSYSGNTIYF. CDR3 DNA: TGCGCCAGCTCCCCGGTTCCGTTGGACAGCTACTCTGGAAACACCATATATTTT. The chain combines TRBV5-1 with TRBJ1-3; the D gene is possibly TRBD1 (6 bases). The CDR3 runs to 18 residues. Germline V lookup: CDR1 SGHRS, CDR2 YFSETQ. The ends were cut back, 7 bases at V and 0 bases at J, with 23 bases in the middle. The full variable domain, its missing parts supplied by reference TRBV5-1 and TRBJ1-3, is KAGVTQTPRYLIKTRGQQVTLSCSPISGHRSVSWYQQTPGQGLQFLFEYFSETQRNKGNFPGRFSGRQFSNSRSEMNVSTLELGDSALYLCASSPVPLDSYSGNTIYFGEGSWLTVV.